The clone carrying this TCR beta chain has just a few counts. The antigen remains undetermined. Produced via immunoSEQ multiplex PCR; TCRdb's table is partial and in-frame only. Of tens of thousands of clones listed, around 66% are singletons. This specimen belongs to a study of PD-1 blockade in classical Hodgkin lymphoma. Each patient experienced a relapse that followed autologous stem cell transplantation, and brentuximab vedotin exposure varied. Study-level points and caveats: Diversity in CD4+ TCRs, unlike that measured in CD8+ TCRs, had risen significantly by C4D1. Patients newly diagnosed and complete responders had comparable baseline diversity. In newly diagnosed patients, baseline TCR diversity was reportedly below that of healthy donors.

Germline values: CDR1 LNHDA, CDR2 SQIVND (reference sequence). V lost 10 bases to trimming and J lost 3 bases, with 15 bases between them. This CDR3 comprises 14 residues. V gene TRBV19 combines with J gene TRBJ2-2; D possibly corresponds to TRBD1 (6 bases). Sequencing was performed on peripheral blood mononuclear cells (PBMCs), taken at baseline. The clonotype originates from a human donor with classical Hodgkin lymphoma. CDR3: CATRMAGDTGELFF. The CDR3 DNA follows: TGTGCCACCAGGATGGCAGGGGACACCGGGGAGCTGTTTTTT.